This TCR beta chain was sequenced for a study of blood T cell repertoires in COVID-19. Whole-study context: T cells, B-cell-depleted T cells, or PBMCs supplied cDNA or gDNA.

As handled by the study authors: Amplification of reference gene primers was used by the study to estimate nucleated cell counts. Repertoires were generated with immunoSEQ multiplex PCR, while TCRdb's copy carries only in-frame clones and drops some. V and J calls and clone size are those listed in that table; D and trimming were worked out from the DNA. Of about 150,000 clones in the sample, around 82% were seen once. Participant age was about 18 to 89 years, and participants resided in approximately 25 US areas. Each recovered donor of Cohort 3 presented with two negative PCRs, clearance, or symptom resolution. This clone was seen once. Sequencing was carried out using PBMCs or T cells enriched from blood (not recorded which). This TCR was sampled from a woman between 45 and 65 years old who had recovered from COVID-19.

The CDR3 DNA sequence: TGTGCCAGCAGTGAGGGGCAGGGGGCAAATTCACCCCTCCACTTT. It encodes CASSEGQGANSPLHF. The chain combines TRBV2 with TRBJ1-6, with 8 nucleotides matching TRBD1. This CDR3 region has 15 residues. Germline V CDR1 and CDR2: SNHLY, FYNNEI. After removal of 3 bases from V and 7 bases from J, the junction contained 5 bases not matched to a gene.